The source of this T cell receptor (beta chain) is a study of T cells after posttransplantation cyclophosphamide. Findings of the study overall: Later blood repertoires were often dominated by clones from the donor CD8+ memory compartment.

Comments on this clone: The antigen remains undetermined.

Per germline, CDR1 MNHEY and CDR2 SVGAGI. The V segment lost 6 bases and the J segment 4 bases; nucleotides outside the gene matches: 3. This CDR3 region has 14 residues. Here immunoSEQ multiplex PCR was the method, and the copy in TCRdb shows in-frame clones only, minus some. The sample includes more than 15,000 clones, over 75% of them seen just once. Controls had myeloablative marrow grafts with methotrexate and calcineurin inhibitor, sampled at 1 year. The sequence was obtained from a male patient aged 50 to 59 who received an allogeneic stem cell transplant from an unrelated donor, was CMV-positive, and had chronic GVHD only. The T cells may partly be graft donor cells. The J gene is TRBJ2-2, the V gene TRBV6-5; the match to TRBD1 covers 9 bases. The starting material was PBMCs, obtained after an allogeneic stem cell transplant with a calcineurin inhibitor and methotrexate. The CDR3 reads CASRWTGVTGELFF. The DNA for the CDR3 is TGTGCCAGCAGATGGACAGGGGTCACCGGGGAGCTGTTTTTT.